This T cell receptor (beta chain) appears in the sequencing data of a study of T-cell reconstitution after alpha-beta-depleted transplantation in children (dated by TCRdb to about 2016). At the level of the whole study: Using TCR repertoire profiling, the study quantitatively followed how T-cell immune reconstitution unfolded in children after TCRalphabeta/CD19-depleted allogeneic hematopoietic cell transplantation.

This clonotype was recorded at least ten times. There is no known antigen for this receptor. No quality values exist for individual bases; no much larger clone is one base distant. The library came from PCR. The instrument given in TCRdb is Illumina HiSeq 2500. TCR library preparation used molecular barcoding, with unique molecular identifiers applied to normalize quantification of the TCRbeta repertoire. Using fastp trimming at Q25 and MiXCR clonotype assembly, TCRdb reanalyzed the public sequencing data and kept in-frame beta chains. CDR3 protein duplicates are merged, each entry listing the most common genes and DNA. The sample contains about 690,000 distinct CDR3 sequences, 16% of them found a single time. 0.9% to 1.2% of the sample rests with the top ten. Reading the germline V gene (reference sequence) gives CDR1 MNHEY and CDR2 SMNVEV. For this chain, trimming is 2 bases at the V end and 5 bases at the J end, and the number of junction bases without a gene match is 7. The CDR3 holds 17 amino acids from the cysteine to the phenylalanine. Kept here is only the CDR3 DNA, which spans 51 bases and is read in frame from base 1.

This chain is built from TRBV27 and TRBJ2-2; TRBD2 agrees with 11 junctional bases. Material: PBMCs from the stem cell graft donor, obtained from the stem cell graft. The clonotype comes from a human donor who donated a stem cell graft to a child with acute myeloid leukemia. The CDR3 loop reads CASSLIGTSGSTGELFF. The sequenced DNA: TGTGCCAGCAGTTTAATCGGGACTAGCGGATCTACCGGGGAGCTGTTTTTT.